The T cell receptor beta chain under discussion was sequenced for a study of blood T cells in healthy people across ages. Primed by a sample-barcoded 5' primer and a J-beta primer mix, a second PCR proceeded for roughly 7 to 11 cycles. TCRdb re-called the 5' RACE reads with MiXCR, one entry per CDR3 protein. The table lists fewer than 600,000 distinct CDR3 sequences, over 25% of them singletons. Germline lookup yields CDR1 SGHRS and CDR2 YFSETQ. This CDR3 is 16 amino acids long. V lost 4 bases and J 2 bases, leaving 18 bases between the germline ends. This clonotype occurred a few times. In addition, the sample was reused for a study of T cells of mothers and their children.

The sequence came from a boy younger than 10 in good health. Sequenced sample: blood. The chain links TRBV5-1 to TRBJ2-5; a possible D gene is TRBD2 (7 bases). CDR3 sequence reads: CASSPWEGVGQETQYF. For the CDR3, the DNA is TGCGCCAGCAGCCCCTGGGAGGGGGTTGGGCAAGAGACCCAGTACTTC.